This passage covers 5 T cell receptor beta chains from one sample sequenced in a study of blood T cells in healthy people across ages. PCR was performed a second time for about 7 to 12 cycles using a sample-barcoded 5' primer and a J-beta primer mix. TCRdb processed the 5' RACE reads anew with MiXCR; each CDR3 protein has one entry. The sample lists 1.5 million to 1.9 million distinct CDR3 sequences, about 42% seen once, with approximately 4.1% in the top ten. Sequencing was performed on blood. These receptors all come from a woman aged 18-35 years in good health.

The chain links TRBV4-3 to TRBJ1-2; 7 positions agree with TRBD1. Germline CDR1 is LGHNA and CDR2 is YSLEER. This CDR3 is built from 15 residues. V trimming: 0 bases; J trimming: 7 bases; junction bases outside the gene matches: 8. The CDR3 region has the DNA TGCGCCAGCAGCCAAGATCAGGGGGACATCGGTGGCTACACCTTC. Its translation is CASSQDQGDIGGYTF.

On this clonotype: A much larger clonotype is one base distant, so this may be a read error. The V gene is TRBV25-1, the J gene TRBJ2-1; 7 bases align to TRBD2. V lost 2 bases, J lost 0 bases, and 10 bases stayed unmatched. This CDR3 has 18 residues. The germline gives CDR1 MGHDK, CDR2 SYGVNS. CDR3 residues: CASSEASQGGSSYNEQFF. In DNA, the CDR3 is TGTGCCAGCAGTGAAGCATCGCAGGGCGGGAGCTCCTACAATGAGCAGTTCTTC.

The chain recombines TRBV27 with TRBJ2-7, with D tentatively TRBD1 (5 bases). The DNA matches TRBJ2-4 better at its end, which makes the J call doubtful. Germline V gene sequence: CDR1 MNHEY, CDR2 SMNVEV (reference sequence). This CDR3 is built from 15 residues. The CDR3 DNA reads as TGTGCCAGCCGGAAGGGGTCAATGGCCAAAAACATTCAGTACTTC. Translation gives CASRKGSMAKNIQYF.

The CDR3 sequence: CASSAQAGGHHEQYF. The CDR3 nucleotides read TGTGCCAGCAGCGCCCAAGCGGGAGGGCACCACGAGCAGTACTTC. The V call is TRBV7-2, the J call TRBJ2-7; 10 bases align to TRBD2. Looked up from germline, CDR1 is SGHTA and CDR2 is FQGNSA. The junction had 9 bases not matched to a gene; V was cut back by 5 bases and J by 5 bases. This CDR3 contains 15 residues.

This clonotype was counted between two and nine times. The CDR3 protein is CASSSGTSRDTQYF. DNA for the CDR3: TGTGCCAGCAGTTCCGGGACTAGTCGAGATACGCAGTATTTT. The chain carries TRBV2 and TRBJ2-3; 8 positions agree with TRBD2. Germline CDR1 and CDR2: SNHLY and FYNNEI. This CDR3 comprises 14 residues. V lost 5 bases, J lost 5 bases, and 6 bases stayed unmatched.